This TCR beta chain was sequenced in a study of T cell responses to AZD1222 COVID-19 vaccine. Study results and limitations: CD4 TCRs associated with vaccination spanned spike, dominating at 160-218 and 743-854. Donor demographics were predominantly white British with a female majority; clonal diversity may be underestimated.

In the case of this clone: Its cognate antigen is unknown.

Only in-frame clones appear in the TCRdb table, and some are missing; sequencing was by immunoSEQ multiplex PCR. The sample has about 97,000 clones, approximately 91% seen once. Germline CDR1 is SGHDT and CDR2 is YYEEEE. Trimming took 4 bases from V and 7 from J, leaving 11 bases between them. The CDR3 totals 12 residues. The sequence derives from an adult in good health. V gene TRBV5-6 combines with J gene TRBJ1-2, with a weak D call TRBD1 (5 bases). The starting material was peripheral blood, obtained on day 0 of AZD1222 vaccination. The CDR3 spells CASSPGGGGYTF. The CDR3 nucleotides read TGTGCCAGCAGCCCCGGGGGAGGTGGCTACACCTTC. The complete variable domain, with remaining parts taken from reference TRBV5-6 and TRBJ1-2, reads DAGVTQSPTHLIKTRGQQVTLRCSPKSGHDTVSWYQQALGQGPQFIFQYYEEEERQRGNFPDRFSGHQFPNYSSELNVNALLLGDSALYLCASSPGGGGYTFGSGTRLTVV.